These 21 T cell receptor beta chains share one sample of origin, sequenced in a study of T-cell memory formation after mild COVID-19. One entry per CDR3 protein results from TCRdb running MiXCR on the 5' RACE reads. The data contain about 340,000 distinct CDR3 sequences, around a fifth of them seen just once; the ten biggest clones take up 21%. Sequenced sample: PBMCs or a T cell subset sorted from them (not recorded which). These receptors were collected from a man aged 18-30 years who had mild COVID-19 (a few samples of this study predate the infection). Cell type and time point are not known.

This clonotype was seen only a few times. The chain recombines TRBV4-2 with TRBJ2-3, with 7 nucleotides matching TRBD1. The trim removed 4 bases at V and 6 bases at J, leaving 7 bases unmatched. Per the germline V gene, CDR1 is LGHNA and CDR2 is YNFKEQ. CDR3 length equals 14 residues. CDR3 coding DNA: TGTGCCAGCAGCCCCGACAGGGCTAGGGATACGCAGTATTTT. Translating it yields CASSPDRARDTQYF.

This clonotype was detected a few times. The genes are TRBV20-1 and TRBJ2-5, with 8 bases fitting TRBD1. V trimming: 1 base; J trimming: 5 bases; junction bases outside the gene matches: 6. Germline V gene sequence: CDR1 DFQATT, CDR2 SNEGSKA (reference sequence). The CDR3 loop spans 14 amino acids. CDR3 in DNA: TGCAGTGCTAGAGTACAGGGGGGATCGGAGACCCAGTACTTC. Its protein is CSARVQGGSETQYF.

The sample holds a few counts of this clonotype. V gene TRBV19 combines with J gene TRBJ2-4; a possible D gene is TRBD1 (5 bases). The CDR3 totals 17 residues. Between the trimmed V and J ends, which lost 5 bases and 0 bases, there was a span of 17 bases. Germline loops: CDR1 LNHDA, CDR2 SQIVND (reference sequence). DNA for the CDR3: TGTGCCAGTAGTGTTCATACAGGTACCCTAGCCAAAAACATTCAGTACTTC. It codes for CASSVHTGTLAKNIQYF. Using reference TRBV19 and TRBJ2-4 for the parts outside the CDR3, the full variable domain is DGGITQSPKYLFRKEGQNVTLSCEQNLNHDAMYWYRQDPGQGLRLIYYSQIVNDFQKGDIAEGYSVSREKKESFPLTVTSAQKNPTAFYLCASSVHTGTLAKNIQYFGAGTRLSVL.

The rearrangement links TRBV10-3 to TRBJ2-2; possible D gene TRBD2, 7 bases. Per the germline V gene, CDR1 is ENHRY and CDR2 is SYGVKD. Between the trimmed V and J ends, which lost 3 bases and 6 bases, there was a span of 17 bases. CDR3 length: 16 residues. CDR3 amino acids: CAISDRGGRTAGELFF. The CDR3 bases are TGTGCCATCAGTGACCGGGGAGGGAGGACAGCCGGGGAGCTGTTTTTT.

This clonotype has a handful of counts. The chain recombines TRBV5-1 with TRBJ1-2; TRBD1 aligns across 11 bases. This CDR3 comprises 15 residues. Trimming took 1 base from V and 7 from J; bases not matched to a gene: 6. CDR1 is SGHRS and CDR2 is YFSETQ in the germline V gene. This chain's CDR3 is CASSLFSGTGGGYTF. The CDR3 bases are TGCGCCAGCAGCTTGTTTTCCGGGACAGGGGGTGGCTACACCTTC.

This clonotype was observed a few times. The chain combines TRBV6-1 with TRBJ1-4; 9 bases agree with TRBD1. The V gene's germline CDR1 is MNHNS and CDR2 SASEGT. This CDR3 comprises 15 residues. The V and J ends lost 2 bases and 7 bases, in that order; junction bases with no gene match: 5. The chain's CDR3 is CASSELGDRAEKLFF. CDR3 nucleotides: TGTGCCAGCAGTGAACTGGGGGACAGGGCTGAAAAACTGTTTTTT.

The J gene is TRBJ2-5, the V gene TRBV5-1; weak D call: TRBD1 (7 bases). CDR3 length: 13 amino acids. The germline V and J ends were trimmed by 4 bases and 5 bases, with 12 bases remaining between them. CDR1 is SGHRS, CDR2 YFSETQ, per germline. In nucleotides, the CDR3 is TGCGCCAGCAGCCGGAGGGGGCGGGAGACCCAGTACTTC. Its protein product is CASSRRGRETQYF.

This clonotype was found a few times. Here the CDR3 reads CAITQDHGELFF. CDR3 bases: TGTGCCATCACCCAGGATCACGGGGAGCTGTTTTTT. The J gene is TRBJ2-2, the V gene TRBV10-3; no definite D call. Trimming shortened V by 7 bases and J by 7 bases, and 10 bases separated the two germline ends. The CDR3 spans 12 residues. Germline V gene lookup returns CDR1 ENHRY and CDR2 SYGVKD.

This chain joins TRBV7-9 and TRBJ2-7; D is unclear. V dropped 5 bases and J dropped 3 bases, with 5 bases sitting between them. The CDR3 totals 11 residues. Germline CDR1 reads SEHNR; CDR2 reads FQNEAQ (reference sequence). The CDR3 DNA reads as TGTGCCAGCAGCCAAATCTACGAGCAGTACTTC. Translation: CASSQIYEQYF.

J is TRBJ1-1 and V is TRBV6-5; D unresolved. V was cut by 6 bases and J by 2 bases, with 10 bases left in between. The CDR3 length is 13 residues. CDR1 is MNHEY and CDR2 is SVGAGI in the germline V gene. The CDR3 bases are TGTGCCAGCAGGGGGATGGTAAACACTGAAGCTTTCTTT. Amino acid sequence: CASRGMVNTEAFF.

This clonotype has just a few counts. V is TRBV5-6 and J is TRBJ2-3, with a tentative D call TRBD1 (6 bases). The germline V and J ends were trimmed by 4 bases and 1 base, with 16 bases remaining between them. Germline V gene data show CDR1 as SGHDT and CDR2 as YYEEEE. This CDR3 spans 16 amino acids. The CDR3 region is CASSRRRGAGTDTQYF. The CDR3 DNA sequence: TGTGCCAGCAGCAGACGCAGGGGCGCGGGCACAGATACGCAGTATTTT.

The V gene is TRBV7-6, the J gene TRBJ1-1; D unresolved. Trimming left V 6 bases short and J 0 bases short, with 8 bases between. The CDR3 spans 13 residues. Germline-derived CDR1 and CDR2 are SGHVS and FNYEAQ. The CDR3 reads CASSTVMNTEAFF. The CDR3 DNA reads TGTGCCAGCAGTACAGTGATGAACACTGAAGCTTTCTTT. Full variable domain (rest looked up from reference TRBV7-6 and TRBJ1-1): GAGVSQSPRYKVTKRGQDVALRCDPISGHVSLYWYRQALGQGPEFLTYFNYEAQQDKSGLPNDRFSAERPEGSISTLTIQRTEQRDSAMYRCASSTVMNTEAFFGQGTRLTVV.

This clonotype was picked up a small number of times. CDR3 sequence reads: CASRRLAGVQETQYF. The CDR3 DNA sequence: TGTGCCAGCAGACGACTAGCGGGGGTTCAAGAGACCCAGTACTTC. This chain joins TRBV2 and TRBJ2-5, with 12 bases lining up with TRBD2. The CDR3 has 15 amino acids. The germline gives CDR1 SNHLY, CDR2 FYNNEI. Germline trimming cut 6 bases from V and 2 bases from J; bases unmatched to any gene: 4.

CDR3 sequence reads: CAREGAGDQPQHF. DNA of the CDR3: TGTGCCAGGGAGGGGGCTGGGGATCAGCCCCAGCATTTT. This sequence joins TRBV19 and TRBJ1-5; TRBD1 matches at 7 bases. This CDR3 has 13 residues. V shed 9 bases and J 5 bases; nucleotides not matched to a gene: 7. Germline lookup yields CDR1 LNHDA and CDR2 SQIVND (reference sequence). Together with reference TRBV19 and TRBJ1-5, the CDR3 gives the full variable domain: DGGITQSPKYLFRKEGQNVTLSCEQNLNHDAMYWYRQDPGQGLRLIYYSQIVNDFQKGDIAEGYSVSREKKESFPLTVTSAQKNPTAFYLCAREGAGDQPQHFGDGTRLSIL.

This clonotype was recorded at least ten times. The chain recombines TRBV9 with TRBJ2-7; possibly TRBD1 for D (6 bases). Germline V gene sequence: CDR1 SGDLS, CDR2 YYNGEE. Trimming removed 5 bases from V and 5 bases from J, with 11 bases in between. There are 12 residues in the CDR3. In nucleotides, the CDR3 is TGTGCCAGCAGTCCAGGGGTCCACGAGCAGTACTTC. Translation gives CASSPGVHEQYF. The full variable domain, its missing parts supplied by reference TRBV9 and TRBJ2-7, is DSGVTQTPKHLITATGQRVTLRCSPRSGDLSVYWYQQSLDQGLQFLIQYYNGEERAKGNILERFSAQQFPDLHSELNLSSLELGDSALYFCASSPGVHEQYFGPGTRLTVT.

A note on this clonotype: An end of the junction differs from the germline gene, which may be a read error. The gene calls are TRBV7-7 and TRBJ2-2; D remains unclear. The CDR3 sequence is 15 residues long. Germline loops: CDR1 SSHAT, CDR2 FNYEAQ (reference sequence). CDR3 in amino acids: CASSPMPGVALKLFF. CDR3 bases: TGTGCTAGCAGCCCGATGCCGGGCGTCGCATTAAAGCTGTTTTTT.

This chain links TRBV5-1 with TRBJ1-6, with no clear D. Germline lookup yields CDR1 SGHRS and CDR2 YFSETQ. With 1 base removed from V and 8 bases from J, the gap between germline ends came to 13 bases. CDR3 length: 15 amino acids. CDR3 sequence reads: CASSLTPRADSPLHF. The CDR3 DNA is TGCGCCAGCAGCTTGACGCCAAGAGCGGATTCACCCCTCCACTTT. The entire variable domain, with the rest obtained from reference TRBV5-1 and TRBJ1-6, is as follows: KAGVTQTPRYLIKTRGQQVTLSCSPISGHRSVSWYQQTPGQGLQFLFEYFSETQRNKGNFPGRFSGRQFSNSRSEMNVSTLELGDSALYLCASSLTPRADSPLHFGNGTRLTVT.

The CDR3 bases are TGTGCCAGCAGAGGGAATTCACCCCTCCACTTT. This gives the protein CASRGNSPLHF. V and J are TRBV6-5 and TRBJ1-6, with D uncertain. Germline CDR1 and CDR2: MNHEY and SVGAGI. The CDR3 runs 11 residues. V gave up 6 bases and J gave up 7 bases, with 4 bases separating them.

The genes are TRBV20-1 and TRBJ1-2; D is unresolved. Germline lookup yields CDR1 DFQATT and CDR2 SNEGSKA (reference sequence). Trimming shortened V by 3 bases and J by 7 bases, and 15 bases separated the two germline ends. This CDR3 region has 13 residues. In nucleotides, the CDR3 is TGCAGTGCTAGTTGGGGTAGGGTTGGTGGCTACACCTTC. This encodes CSASWGRVGGYTF.

The chain links TRBV6-2 or TRBV6-3 to TRBJ2-1; TRBD2 matches 11 bases. Trimming removed 5 bases from V and 2 bases from J; junction bases left unmatched: 5. This CDR3 has 16 amino acids. Germline assignment: CDR1 MNHEY and CDR2 SVGEGT. CDR3 DNA sequence: TGTGCCAGCAGTCAAACTAGCGGGGGTACCTACAATGAGCAGTTCTTC. This translates into CASSQTSGGTYNEQFF.

This chain joins TRBV5-4 and TRBJ2-5; TRBD2 aligns across 13 bases. CDR1 and CDR2 from the germline V gene are SGHNT and YYREEE (reference sequence). Trimming removed 4 bases from V and 10 bases from J; junction bases left unmatched: 13. This CDR3 contains 16 residues. The CDR3 DNA sequence: TGTGCCAGCAGCCAGCCGACTAGCGGGGGGCCGTCTGGCCAGTACTTC. Amino acid sequence: CASSQPTSGGPSGQYF.